The 24 T cell receptor beta chains below all came from one sample that was sequenced in a study of control samples from healthy donors and cancer patients. This table comes from immunoSEQ multiplex PCR, and its TCRdb copy is limited to in-frame clones, with some not included. The sample lists 70,000 to 95,000 clones; approximately 91% were seen once. The sequenced sample was blood. Source of these receptors: a woman in her 30s in good health.

The chain couples TRBV6-6 to TRBJ2-5, with D perhaps TRBD1 (6 bases). The CDR3 extends over 14 amino acids. Germline CDR1 MNHNY, CDR2 SVGAGI (reference sequence). Trimming left V 0 bases short and J 5 bases short, with 10 bases between. The CDR3 nucleotides read TGTGCCAGCAGTTACTCGGGGGCCCAGGAGACCCAGTACTTC. This sequence encodes CASSYSGAQETQYF.

Only one count was recorded for this clone. The chain uses TRBV2 and TRBJ2-2; D remains ambiguous. CDR3 length: 13 amino acids. Germline lookup yields CDR1 SNHLY and CDR2 FYNNEI. V was cut by 3 bases and J by 1 base, with 3 bases left in between. The CDR3 nucleotides are TGTGCCAGCAGTGACGAGAACACCGGGGAGCTGTTTTTT. This translates into CASSDENTGELFF.

The chain carries TRBV19 and TRBJ2-1; no reliable D call. The V gene's germline CDR1 is LNHDA and CDR2 SQIVND (reference sequence). CDR3 size: 14 residues. V shed 3 bases and J shed 7 bases, with 13 bases lying between them. The CDR3 sequence is CASSIQPMVNEQFF. Here the CDR3 DNA reads TGTGCCAGTAGTATCCAGCCAATGGTTAATGAGCAGTTCTTC.

DNA for the CDR3: TGTGCCAGCAGCTTAGAGCCAGCGGGACCCTACGAGCAGTACTTC. Amino acid sequence: CASSLEPAGPYEQYF. The gene calls are TRBV7-2 and TRBJ2-7, with TRBD2 identical over 7 bases. After removal of 1 base from V and 2 bases from J, the junction contained 5 bases not matched to a gene. The germline V gene encodes CDR1 SGHTA and CDR2 FQGNSA. The CDR3 runs 15 residues.

The rearrangement uses TRBV6-5 and TRBJ1-1; D gene uncertain. Trimming pared 6 bases from V and 0 bases from J, leaving 11 bases between. The germline gives CDR1 MNHEY, CDR2 SVGAGI. This CDR3 spans 14 amino acids. CDR3 sequence (DNA): TGTGCCAGCAGGAGGGATTCGATGAACACTGAAGCTTTCTTT. Protein product: CASRRDSMNTEAFF.

The CDR3 DNA sequence: TGTGCCAGCAGCCAAGTCCAGGACCTCTCGCCCCAGCATTTT. Its translation: CASSQVQDLSPQHF. The rearrangement joins TRBV4-2 to TRBJ1-5; unclear D gene. The CDR3 spans 14 residues. Trimming removed 1 base from V and 9 bases from J, with 13 bases in between. Germline V gene lookup returns CDR1 LGHNA and CDR2 YNFKEQ.

The CDR3 DNA sequence: TGTGCCAGCAGCTTAACAAGCGGGAGTAGAGATACGCAGTATTTT. Protein sequence: CASSLTSGSRDTQYF. The V and J genes are TRBV7-7 and TRBJ2-3, with 8 bases matching TRBD2. Germline assignment: CDR1 SSHAT and CDR2 FNYEAQ (reference sequence). The V and J ends lost 2 bases and 5 bases, in that order; junction bases with no gene match: 6. CDR3 size: 15 residues.

V usage is TRBV5-1 and J usage is TRBJ1-4; the D is unclear. V lost 4 bases and J 7 bases, leaving 14 bases between the germline ends. CDR3 size: 14 residues. Germline V CDR1 and CDR2: SGHRS, YFSETQ. CDR3 region: CASSTSGSLEKLFF. In DNA, the CDR3 is TGCGCCAGCAGCACCTCGGGGTCCCTTGAAAAACTGTTTTTT.

This chain links TRBV6-2 or TRBV6-3 with TRBJ2-7, with TRBD2 matching 7 bases. Looked up from germline, CDR1 is MNHEY and CDR2 is SVGEGT. V was pared by 0 bases and J by 2 bases, with 13 bases of the junction left unmatched. CDR3 length: 18 residues. The DNA of the CDR3 is TGTGCCAGCAGTTACTCGGTGGTAGCGGGCCAACTCCCCTACGAGCAGTACTTC. The encoded protein is CASSYSVVAGQLPYEQYF.

The J gene is TRBJ2-7, the V gene TRBV5-4; D might be TRBD2 (7 bases). Germline V CDR1 and CDR2: SGHNT, YYREEE (reference sequence). The CDR3 is 13 amino acids. V shed 3 bases and J shed 4 bases, with 11 bases lying between them. For the CDR3, the DNA is TGTGCCAGCAGCTGGGAGGGGGGGTACGAGCAGTACTTC. It encodes CASSWEGGYEQYF.

The rearrangement links TRBV6-6 to TRBJ2-5, with D perhaps TRBD2 (7 bases). Deletions cut 7 bases from V and 5 bases from J, with 14 bases between. Germline assignment: CDR1 MNHNY and CDR2 SVGAGI (reference sequence). The CDR3 has 13 residues. CDR3 in amino acids: CASKMGGHETQYF. The CDR3 bases are TGTGCCAGCAAAATGGGGGGGCATGAGACCCAGTACTTC.

This chain uses TRBV6-1 with TRBJ1-1; 7 nucleotides match TRBD1. CDR1 is MNHNS, CDR2 SASEGT, per germline. This CDR3 is built from 16 residues. V shed 1 base, J shed 3 bases, and the junction held 8 bases outside the gene matches. Here the CDR3 reads CASSEEVGQGDTEAFF. CDR3 DNA: TGTGCCAGCAGTGAAGAGGTGGGGCAGGGGGACACTGAAGCTTTCTTT.

This rearrangement joins TRBV3-1 (or the pseudogene TRBV3-2) to TRBJ1-1; D may be TRBD1 (5 bases). The V gene lost 0 bases and the J gene lost 6 bases, with 17 bases spanning the gap. The CDR3 is made up of 16 amino acids. The V gene's germline CDR1 is LGHDT and CDR2 YNNKEL (reference sequence). CDR3 protein: CASSQDREGVRPEAFF. In DNA, the CDR3 is TGTGCCAGCAGCCAAGACAGGGAAGGAGTTCGTCCTGAAGCTTTCTTT.

The chain employs TRBV11-2 and TRBJ2-1; D assignment may be TRBD1 or TRBD2 (5 bases each). V shed 5 bases and J shed 10 bases, with 12 bases lying between them. CDR1 SGHAT and CDR2 FQNNGV come from the germline V gene. The CDR3 loop spans 12 amino acids. Here the CDR3 reads CASSATWGEQFF. The CDR3 region has the DNA TGTGCCAGCAGCGCTACCTGGGGGGAGCAGTTCTTC.

This clone was recorded only once. The chain links TRBV3-1 (or the pseudogene TRBV3-2) to TRBJ2-3; TRBD2 aligns across 12 bases. V shed 3 bases, J shed 3 bases, and the junction held 13 bases outside the gene matches. Germline-derived CDR1 and CDR2 are LGHDT and YNNKEL (reference sequence). The CDR3 loop spans 19 amino acids. The CDR3 nucleotides are TGTGCCAGCAGCCAGGAGGAACCACTAGCGGGGGGTAGTACAGATACGCAGTATTTT. It translates to CASSQEEPLAGGSTDTQYF.

V and J are TRBV15 and TRBJ1-4; 7 nucleotides agree with TRBD1. The CDR3 totals 13 residues. V shed 6 bases and J 5 bases; nucleotides not matched to a gene: 3. In germline, CDR1 is LNHNV, CDR2 YYDKDF (reference sequence). This chain's CDR3 is CATRSGGNEKLFF. Written as DNA, the CDR3 is TGTGCCACCAGGTCAGGGGGGAATGAAAAACTGTTTTTT.

The chain uses TRBV6-6 and TRBJ2-7; tentative D call: TRBD2 (6 bases). Germline-derived CDR1 and CDR2 are MNHNY and SVGAGI (reference sequence). There are 14 residues in the CDR3. V dropped 6 bases and J dropped 0 bases, with 12 bases sitting between them. The CDR3 DNA reads as TGTGCCAGCAGAGGAGGGACGGGCTCCTACGAGCAGTACTTC. This encodes CASRGGTGSYEQYF.

This sequence joins TRBV30 and TRBJ2-3; D is uncertain. The V end lost 0 bases, the J end lost 4 bases, and 5 bases lay between the germline ends. The CDR3 totals 12 residues. The V gene's germline CDR1 is GTSNPN and CDR2 SVGIG (reference sequence). The CDR3 DNA reads as TGTGCCTGGAGTGTGGGTTCAGATACGCAGTATTTT. It is translated as CAWSVGSDTQYF. The full variable domain, completed using reference TRBV30 and TRBJ2-3, is SQTIHQWPATLVQPVGSPLSLECTVEGTSNPNLYWYRQAAGRGLQLLFYSVGIGQISSEVPQNLSASRPQDRQFILSSKKLLLSDSGFYLCAWSVGSDTQYFGPGTRLTVL.

The CDR3 reads CASSLVSTEAFF. CDR3 nucleotides: TGTGCCAGCAGCTTGGTAAGCACTGAAGCTTTCTTT. V is TRBV5-4 and J is TRBJ1-1, with D uncertain. CDR3 length: 12 residues. Germline V gene data show CDR1 as SGHNT and CDR2 as YYREEE (reference sequence). Trimming took off 0 bases at V and 4 bases at J, with 4 bases between the two ends.

This chain uses TRBV12-5 with TRBJ2-2; 7 nucleotides agree with TRBD1. This CDR3 has 14 amino acids. V shed 1 base, J shed 6 bases, and the junction held 2 bases outside the gene matches. Germline values: CDR1 LGHNT, CDR2 FRNRAP. The CDR3 here is CASGLGQGPGELFF. As DNA, the CDR3 is TGTGCTAGTGGTTTGGGACAGGGTCCCGGGGAGCTGTTTTTT.

This chain links TRBV24-1 with TRBJ2-3; 7 bases match TRBD1. CDR1 and CDR2 (germline): KGHDR, SFDVKD. Trimming took 4 bases from V and 6 from J; bases not matched to a gene: 9. This CDR3 has 15 amino acids. CDR3 region: CATSESGGISDTQYF. CDR3 coding DNA: TGTGCCACCAGTGAGTCAGGGGGAATCAGTGATACGCAGTATTTT.

This rearrangement joins TRBV19 to TRBJ2-1; D gene ambiguous. The CDR3 extends over 14 amino acids. V lost 3 bases to trimming and J lost 0 bases, with 6 bases between them. CDR1 and CDR2 (germline): LNHDA, SQIVND (reference sequence). The CDR3 nucleotides are TGTGCCAGTAGTATTGGTTCCTCCTACAATGAGCAGTTCTTC. Protein: CASSIGSSYNEQFF. The full variable domain, with the rest looked up from reference TRBV19 and TRBJ2-1, is DGGITQSPKYLFRKEGQNVTLSCEQNLNHDAMYWYRQDPGQGLRLIYYSQIVNDFQKGDIAEGYSVSREKKESFPLTVTSAQKNPTAFYLCASSIGSSYNEQFFGPGTRLTVL.

This chain uses TRBV5-1 with TRBJ1-1, with unresolved D. The V and J ends lost 0 bases and 4 bases respectively, with 13 bases between them. Germline assignment: CDR1 SGHRS and CDR2 YFSETQ. The CDR3 totals 15 residues. The CDR3 DNA follows: TGCGCCAGCAGCTTGGGTGGCACGACGGTCACTGAAGCTTTCTTT. Protein sequence: CASSLGGTTVTEAFF.

The genes are TRBV6-2 or TRBV6-3 and TRBJ1-1; 7 nucleotides line up with TRBD1. This CDR3 region has 12 residues. CDR1 and CDR2 from the germline V gene are MNHEY and SVGEGT. With 0 bases clipped from V and 11 bases from J, the junction kept 3 bases outside the gene matches. The CDR3 loop reads CASSYSEQGAFF. CDR3 nucleotides: TGTGCCAGCAGTTACTCGGAACAGGGGGCTTTCTTT.